This TCR beta chain is from a study of PD-1 blockade in mismatch repair-deficient tumors. Study-level background: Patients had around 11 mismatch repair-deficient cancer types and were previously treated and progressing.

Produced via immunoSEQ multiplex PCR; TCRdb's table is partial and in-frame only. This table has roughly 130,000 clones, roughly 86% appearing once. Germline V gives CDR1 SGHRS, CDR2 YFSETQ. The CDR3 spans 15 residues. Trimming took 4 bases from V and 2 from J, leaving 16 bases between them. This chain uses TRBV5-1 with TRBJ2-7; D gene unclear. This clonotype originated in an adult with mismatch repair-deficient cancer. This material consisted of peripheral blood, taken approximately 69 weeks after starting pembrolizumab. CDR3 residues: CASSVGPATTYEQYF. CDR3 bases: TGCGCCAGCAGCGTAGGGCCGGCTACGACCTACGAGCAGTACTTC.